Each of the 25 T cell receptor beta chains below was sequenced from the same sample in a study of blood T cells in healthy people across ages. PCR was performed a second time for 7 to 11 cycles using a sample-barcoded 5' primer and a J-beta primer mix. Using its own MiXCR run on the 5' RACE reads, TCRdb lists one record per CDR3 protein. This sample has 1,800,000 or so distinct CDR3 sequences, with roughly two fifths found just once. Specimen: blood. These TCRs come from a human donor in good health.

This clonotype was picked up a small number of times. The rearrangement uses TRBV20-1 and TRBJ1-2, with a weak D call TRBD1 (5 bases). The V end was cut by 3 bases, the J end by 7 bases, with 15 bases between. In germline, CDR1 is DFQATT, CDR2 SNEGSKA (reference sequence). The CDR3 consists of 13 residues. CDR3 sequence reads: CSASRDGGCGYTF. CDR3 nucleotide sequence: TGCAGTGCTAGCCGGGACGGTGGCTGTGGCTACACCTTC.

The chain has TRBV20-1 and TRBJ2-5; a possible D gene is TRBD2 (5 bases). Germline V lookup: CDR1 DFQATT, CDR2 SNEGSKA (reference sequence). CDR3 size: 13 residues. Trimming cost V 0 bases and J 3 bases, with 8 bases left between them. The CDR3 loop reads CSARDFGEETQYF. CDR3 coding DNA: TGCAGTGCTAGAGATTTCGGGGAAGAGACCCAGTACTTC.

The gene calls are TRBV10-3 and TRBJ2-5; 7 bases match TRBD1. V was clipped by 5 bases and J by 4 bases; unmatched bases: 7. The CDR3 has 14 residues. Looked up from germline, CDR1 is ENHRY and CDR2 is SYGVKD. The CDR3 is CAISSRGSGETQYF. As DNA, the CDR3 is TGTGCCATCAGTAGCAGGGGGAGTGGAGAGACCCAGTACTTC.

There are many counts of this clonotype. The V and J genes are TRBV4-3 and TRBJ2-5; 9 bases agree with TRBD2. J gave up 4 bases and V 3 bases, and 3 bases lay outside the gene matches. The length of the CDR3 is 14 residues. Germline lookup yields CDR1 LGHNA and CDR2 YSLEER. CDR3 sequence reads: CASSQNSGGETQYF. DNA for the CDR3: TGCGCCAGCAGCCAGAATAGCGGGGGAGAGACCCAGTACTTC.

The CDR3 sequence is CSVEVAGNQPQHF. The CDR3 DNA reads TGCAGCGTTGAAGTTGCGGGGAATCAGCCCCAGCATTTT. The chain links TRBV29-1 to TRBJ1-5; D is unclear. In germline, CDR1 is SQVTM, CDR2 ANQGSEA. The CDR3 sequence is 13 residues long. V was pared by 1 base and J by 4 bases, with 8 bases between.

This clonotype was seen ten or more times. This chain uses TRBV5-1 with TRBJ2-3, with D hard to call. Deletions cut 1 base from V and 0 bases from J, with 9 bases between. This CDR3 has 15 residues. CDR1 is SGHRS and CDR2 is YFSETQ in the germline V gene. CDR3 nucleotide sequence: TGCGCCAGCAGCTTGATAGTGGATAGCACAGATACGCAGTATTTT. Residues: CASSLIVDSTDTQYF.

This clonotype was detected once. The J gene is TRBJ1-4, the V gene TRBV28; 9 nucleotides match TRBD1. Trimming removed 6 bases from V and 8 bases from J; junction bases left unmatched: 7. Germline V gives CDR1 MDHEN, CDR2 SYDVKM. This CDR3 spans 14 amino acids. The CDR3 nucleotides read TGTGCCAGCAGGTCCGGGACAGGGAGGGAAAAACTGTTTTTT. Amino acids: CASRSGTGREKLFF.

This clonotype was detected a few times. The chain recombines TRBV6-2 or TRBV6-3 with TRBJ2-3; 9 bases line up with TRBD1. Looked up from germline, CDR1 is MNHEY and CDR2 is SVGEGT. V gave up 4 bases and J gave up 13 bases; unmatched junction bases: 3. The CDR3 covers 11 residues. CDR3 sequence reads: CASSSRTGEYF. The CDR3 region has the DNA TGTGCCAGCAGTTCTCGGACAGGGGAGTATTTT.

This clonotype was found a few times. The rearrangement uses TRBV7-2 and TRBJ2-3, with D hard to call. Between the trimmed V and J ends, which lost 2 bases and 0 bases, there was a span of 9 bases. Germline loops: CDR1 SGHTA, CDR2 FQGNSA. The CDR3 runs 15 residues. The CDR3 loop is CASSLRATSTDTQYF. The CDR3 bases are TGTGCCAGCAGCTTACGTGCTACTAGCACAGATACGCAGTATTTT.

This clonotype occurred once. The chain joins TRBV27 to TRBJ2-1; TRBD1 matches 7 bases. V shed 5 bases and J 2 bases; nucleotides not matched to a gene: 9. Germline CDR1 reads MNHEY; CDR2 reads SMNVEV (reference sequence). There are 16 residues in the CDR3. CDR3: CASSPTGRGTYNEQFF. The CDR3, as DNA: TGTGCCAGCAGTCCAACGGGCAGGGGGACCTACAATGAGCAGTTCTTC.

The genes are TRBV20-1 and TRBJ2-4, with D possibly being TRBD2 (5 bases). The CDR3 loop spans 16 amino acids. Germline V gives CDR1 DFQATT, CDR2 SNEGSKA (reference sequence). V was clipped by 0 bases and J by 13 bases, with 25 bases between them. This chain's CDR3 is CSARDRDSSSYNEQYF. The CDR3 DNA reads as TGCAGTGCTAGAGATCGAGACTCTAGCTCCTACAATGAGCAGTACTTC.

This clonotype showed up just a few times. The chain has TRBV15 and TRBJ2-4; D gene uncertain. Trimming pared 0 bases from V and 2 bases from J, leaving 11 bases between. This CDR3 region has 16 residues. In germline, CDR1 is LNHNV, CDR2 YYDKDF (reference sequence). The CDR3 sequence is CATSRDPGLTKNIQYF. The CDR3 nucleotides are TGTGCCACCAGCAGAGATCCCGGGTTGACCAAAAACATTCAGTACTTC.

This chain links TRBV28 with TRBJ2-1, with D unresolved. Trimming pared 7 bases from V and 0 bases from J, leaving 13 bases between. This CDR3 contains 15 residues. Germline CDR1 MDHEN, CDR2 SYDVKM. The CDR3 reads CASNYRMSSYNEQFF. The DNA of the CDR3 is TGTGCCAGCAACTATAGGATGAGCTCCTACAATGAGCAGTTCTTC.

This clonotype was detected a few times. J is TRBJ1-4 and V is TRBV7-2; D remains unclear. CDR3 size: 14 residues. Germline CDR1 reads SGHTA; CDR2 reads FQGNSA. The V and J ends lost 5 bases and 8 bases respectively, with 15 bases between them. This chain's CDR3 is CASSRPGLGEKLFF. The CDR3 region has the DNA TGTGCCAGCAGCCGACCCGGACTGGGGGAAAAACTGTTTTTT.

The chain combines TRBV10-3 with TRBJ2-2, with 10 bases that match TRBD2. Trimming at V came to 7 bases and at J to 5 bases, leaving 10 bases not matched to a gene. The CDR3 contains 16 residues. Germline V gene lookup returns CDR1 ENHRY and CDR2 SYGVKD. The chain's CDR3 is CAIKGASGGRTGELFF. The CDR3 bases are TGTGCCATCAAGGGAGCTAGCGGGGGTCGGACCGGGGAGCTGTTTTTT.

This chain joins TRBV12-3 or TRBV12-4 and TRBJ2-2; D uncertain. Trimming removed 6 bases at V and 4 bases at J, with 6 bases between. The CDR3 totals 12 residues. CDR3 sequence: CASRLATGELFF. Written as DNA, the CDR3 is TGTGCCAGCAGACTCGCCACCGGGGAGCTGTTTTTT.

Only a few counts were recorded for this clonotype. The rearrangement joins TRBV2 to TRBJ2-7; the D gene is possibly TRBD1 (6 bases). V was cut by 6 bases and J by 4 bases, with 16 bases left in between. Germline CDR1 reads SNHLY; CDR2 reads FYNNEI. CDR3 length: 14 amino acids. In nucleotides, the CDR3 is TGTGCCAGCAGCGACTACAGGGATGGGTACGAGCAGTACTTC. Translated: CASSDYRDGYEQYF.

This chain joins TRBV24-1 and TRBJ2-5, with no clear D. The tail of the sequence fits TRBJ2-7 better, so the J call may be wrong. There are 16 residues in the CDR3. Per the germline V gene, CDR1 is KGHDR and CDR2 is SFDVKD. The CDR3 spells CATSEGVGRATYEQYF. CDR3 DNA: TGTGCCACCAGTGAAGGAGTAGGACGGGCAACCTACGAGCAGTACTTC.

CDR3 sequence: CATSASRQTEAFF. CDR3 in DNA: TGTGCCACCAGTGCCTCGAGACAGACTGAAGCTTTCTTT. The gene calls are TRBV24-1 and TRBJ1-1; maybe TRBD1 (5 bases). V was clipped by 5 bases and J by 5 bases, with 11 bases between them. Germline CDR1 and CDR2: KGHDR and SFDVKD. The CDR3 totals 13 residues.

To note about this clonotype: A much larger clone differs from this one at a single base, so this may be a read error. This chain joins TRBV29-1 and TRBJ2-5; a weak D match, TRBD2 (6 bases). In germline, CDR1 is SQVTM, CDR2 ANQGSEA. The CDR3 length is 11 residues. For the CDR3, the DNA is TGCAGCGTCGGGAGTCAAGAGGCCCAGTACTTC. This gives the protein CSVGSQEAQYF.

The rearrangement joins TRBV5-6 to TRBJ1-6; D perhaps matches TRBD1 (5 bases). This CDR3 comprises 15 residues. The V gene lost 4 bases and the J gene lost 8 bases, with 16 bases spanning the gap. Germline loops: CDR1 SGHDT, CDR2 YYEEEE. CDR3 in DNA: TGTGCCAGCAGCCGCCCCGGGACGGGCGATTCACCCCTCCACTTT. It codes for CASSRPGTGDSPLHF.

V usage is TRBV7-2 and J usage is TRBJ2-3, with D perhaps TRBD1 or TRBD2 (5 bases each). This CDR3 is 15 amino acids long. CDR1 is SGHTA and CDR2 is FQGNSA in the germline V gene. The V end lost 4 bases, the J end lost 5 bases, and 16 bases lay between the germline ends. CDR3 DNA sequence: TGTGCCAGCAGCTCCTCGGGGCGTGATGAAGATACGCAGTATTTT. Translation: CASSSSGRDEDTQYF.

There are a few counts of this clonotype. This rearrangement joins TRBV9 to TRBJ2-1; TRBD1 agrees at 11 bases. This CDR3 region has 15 residues. Trimming took 9 bases from V and 9 from J; bases not matched to a gene: 14. CDR1 and CDR2 (germline): SGDLS, YYNGEE. The CDR3 reads CATSLGTGGFTEQFF. Written as DNA, the CDR3 is TGTGCCACTTCCTTGGGGACAGGGGGGTTCACTGAGCAGTTCTTC.

Here the CDR3 reads CASSYDTTRGYTF. The CDR3 coding sequence is TGTGCCAGCAGCTACGACACTACAAGGGGCTACACCTTC. The chain is built from TRBV7-9 and TRBJ1-2; no reliable D call. Germline V lookup: CDR1 SEHNR, CDR2 FQNEAQ (reference sequence). The ends were cut back, 4 bases at V and 8 bases at J, with 14 bases in the middle. This CDR3 has 13 amino acids.

In this sample, this clonotype turned up once. The chain uses TRBV9 and TRBJ1-2; tentative D call: TRBD1 (6 bases). Germline V gene lookup returns CDR1 SGDLS and CDR2 YYNGEE. The ends were cut back, 0 bases at V and 2 bases at J, with 14 bases in the middle. This CDR3 region has 16 residues. The CDR3 spells CASSVDPLGTNYGYTF. DNA of the CDR3: TGTGCCAGCAGCGTAGATCCCTTAGGGACAAACTATGGCTACACCTTC.